This TCR beta chain was recovered during a study of T cell responses to AZD1222 COVID-19 vaccine. Here immunoSEQ multiplex PCR was the method, and the copy in TCRdb shows in-frame clones only, minus some. The table lists about 200,000 clones, about 92% of them singletons. The germline V gene has CDR1 SGHRS and CDR2 YFSETQ. This CDR3 region has 13 residues. Trimming took off 0 bases at V and 1 base at J, with 4 bases between the two ends. As to this clone: The antigen is undetermined.

Broader study findings: Spike as a whole was targeted by vaccine-associated CD4 TCRs, dominant at 160-218 and 743-854.

This chain connects TRBV5-1 to TRBJ1-1; no reliable D call. The sample in question was peripheral blood, obtained 28 days after the second dose of the MenACWY control vaccine. This TCR was sampled from an adult who received the MenACWY meningococcal vaccine as a control. CDR3 DNA: TGCGCCAGCAGCTTGGAATGGAACACTGAAGCTTTCTTT. Translated: CASSLEWNTEAFF.